The rows below give T cell receptor beta chains drawn from one sample of a study of blood T cell repertoires in COVID-19. The assay was immunoSEQ multiplex PCR, and TCRdb's table has in-frame clones only and misses some. This table holds approximately 80,000 clones, less than 90% found once. Sequenced sample: peripheral blood. Receptor source: a human donor in a cohort sampled during active COVID-19. Each CDR3 is given with its conserved first and last residue. D genes are given only for firm matches. Expanded clones are given a class, and other clones once, few, many or no size at all.

abundance,j_gene,d_gene,v_gene,CDR3nt,CDR3aa
-,TRBJ2-3,TRBD2,TRBV15,TGTGCCACCAGCAGGGGGGAGCGGGAGAGGGATACGCAGTATTTT,CATSRGERERDTQYF
once,TRBJ1-6,-,TRBV7-2,TGTGCCAGCAGTCCGGGACACCGAAATTCACCCCTCCACTTT,CASSPGHRNSPLHF
-,TRBJ1-1,-,TRBV5-4,TGTGCCACAGAAACGAACACTGAAGCTTTCTTT,CATETNTEAFF
once,TRBJ2-7,TRBD2,TRBV2,TGTGCCACCACTATAGCGGGAGGACCCTACGAGCAGTACTTC,CATTIAGGPYEQYF
-,TRBJ1-1,TRBD1,TRBV9,TGTGCCAGCAGCCCCCGGGACAGGGGGCGCGATACTGAAGCTTTCTTT,CASSPRDRGRDTEAFF
-,TRBJ2-1,-,TRBV5-1,TGCGCCAGCAGCTTGGACTGGAGCTCCTACAATGAGCAGTTCTTC,CASSLDWSSYNEQFF
-,TRBJ2-1,-,TRBV5-1,TGCGCCAGCAGCTTGGCGGTGGCGGCTGCCTACAATGAGCAGTTCTTC,CASSLAVAAAYNEQFF
-,TRBJ1-2,-,TRBV29-1,TGCAGCGTTGACCTTAACTATGGCTACACCTTC,CSVDLNYGYTF
-,TRBJ2-2,TRBD2,TRBV5-1,TGCGCCAGCAGGACCCGCGGGGGGCATATGGACACCGGGGAGCTGTTTTTT,CASRTRGGHMDTGELFF
-,TRBJ1-5,-,TRBV28,TGTGCCAGCAGTTTGGGGAGTCTTGGCAATCAGCCCCAGCATTTT,CASSLGSLGNQPQHF
-,TRBJ2-1,TRBD2,TRBV6-5,TGTGCCAGCAGCTTGCTCGGCGGGAGCCACAATGAGCAGTTCTTC,CASSLLGGSHNEQFF
-,TRBJ2-5,-,TRBV24-1,TGTGCCACCAGTGATGGCGGGATCCAAGAGACCCAGTACTTC,CATSDGGIQETQYF
-,TRBJ1-5,-,TRBV12-3/TRBV12-4,TGTGCCAGCAGTGGACAGTACAATCAGCCCCAGCATTTT,CASSGQYNQPQHF
-,TRBJ1-4,-,TRBV18,TGTGCCAGCTCACCCGAAACGGATGAAAAACTGTTTTTT,CASSPETDEKLFF
-,TRBJ1-5,-,TRBV7-8,TGTGCCAGCAGCTCCTCACGTGGGGGCTATAGCAATCAGCCCCAGCATTTT,CASSSSRGGYSNQPQHF
once,TRBJ2-1,TRBD2,TRBV25-1,TGTGCCAGCAAACGGGAGGACCCCTACAATGAGCAGTTCTTC,CASKREDPYNEQFF
-,TRBJ2-1,TRBD2,TRBV6-4,TGTGCCAGCAGTGTAGCGGGAGGGCCATACAATGAGCAGTTCTTC,CASSVAGGPYNEQFF
-,TRBJ2-1,TRBD1,TRBV10-2,TGCGCCAGCGGGGATTGGAGACAGGGCTACAATGAGCAGTTCTTC,CASGDWRQGYNEQFF
-,TRBJ2-6,TRBD1,TRBV20-1,TGCAGTGCTAGTCCACAGGGGGCAAGTGGGGCCAACGTCCTGACTTTC,CSASPQGASGANVLTF
-,TRBJ2-2,-,TRBV11-3,TGTGCCAGCAGCTTAGCGGGTGGGGAGCTGTTTTTT,CASSLAGGELFF
-,TRBJ1-2,TRBD1,TRBV9,TGTGCCAGCAGCGCCCGAACAGGGGGCAGTGATGGCTACACCTTC,CASSARTGGSDGYTF
-,TRBJ2-1,-,TRBV7-2,TGTGCCAGCAGTCTAGTTAGGGGGGGGCCGTTCTTC,CASSLVRGGPFF
-,TRBJ1-2,TRBD1,TRBV5-1,TGCGCCAGCAGCTTGTCCGGAGGGGGCGATGGCTACACCTTC,CASSLSGGGDGYTF
-,TRBJ1-6,-,TRBV15,TGTGCCACCAGCAGAGAAGCGCTTAGTCCCCTCCACTTT,CATSREALSPLHF
-,TRBJ2-5,-,TRBV2,TGTGCCAGCGGAGCCAGGGCCCAAGAGACCCAGTACTTC,CASGARAQETQYF
-,TRBJ2-3,TRBD2,TRBV19,TGTGCCAGGGAAGCTAGCGGGAGAGAGACAGATACGCAGTATTTT,CAREASGRETDTQYF
-,TRBJ1-6,TRBD1,TRBV3-1/TRBV3-2,TGTGCCAGCAGCTCGAGTCCGGGACAGTATAATTCACCCCTCCACTTT,CASSSSPGQYNSPLHF
-,TRBJ1-2,-,TRBV28,TGTGCCAGCACGCAACGGGTTGACTATGGCTACACCTTC,CASTQRVDYGYTF
once,TRBJ2-7,-,TRBV20-1,TGCAGTGTCAGAACAGCCTACGAGCAGTACTTC,CSVRTAYEQYF
-,TRBJ1-1,-,TRBV7-9,TGTGCCAGCAGTTTACCTACAGCGAACACTGAAGCTTTCTTT,CASSLPTANTEAFF
-,TRBJ2-1,-,TRBV10-3,TGTGCCATCAGTGAGCGGACTAAAAATGAGCAGTTCTTC,CAISERTKNEQFF
-,TRBJ2-5,TRBD1,TRBV10-3,TGTGCCATCAGGGGGGACAGGGGAGAAGAGACCCAGTACTTC,CAIRGDRGEETQYF
-,TRBJ2-1,-,TRBV18,TGTGCCAGCTCACCAGCCGGGGGCAATGAGCAGTTCTTC,CASSPAGGNEQFF
-,TRBJ1-2,TRBD1,TRBV6-5,TGTGCCAGCAGTTACGGTGCGGGGACAGGTTATGGCTACACCTTC,CASSYGAGTGYGYTF
-,TRBJ2-4,TRBD2,TRBV6-5,TGTGCCAGCGGGGGGGAGGCCAAAAACATTCAGTACTTC,CASGGEAKNIQYF
-,TRBJ1-4,-,TRBV6-5,TGTGCCAGCAGTTATGGGCCAGGGAATGAAAAACTGTTTTTT,CASSYGPGNEKLFF
-,TRBJ1-2,TRBD1,TRBV5-1,TGCGCCAGCAGCACCGGGACAGGGGGCCAACACTATGGCTACACCTTC,CASSTGTGGQHYGYTF